This TCR beta chain derives from a study of beta chain features in type 1 diabetes. The authors reverse transcribed all of the isolated RNA, so sequencing captured expressed TCRB transcripts. Assay: immunoSEQ multiplex PCR; the TCRdb copy retains only in-frame clones and omits some. The sample has 350,000 to 450,000 clones; around 14% are singletons. This CDR3 spans 15 amino acids. Germline V gives CDR1 SGHVS, CDR2 FQNEAQ. Trimming at V came to 1 base and at J to 2 bases, leaving 5 bases not matched to a gene. The TCR sequence derives from a man between 25 and 39 years old in good health. The sequencing input was naive CD4+ T cells from blood. The chain uses TRBV7-8 and TRBJ2-7, with 7 bases lining up with TRBD1. Written as DNA, the CDR3 is TGTGCCAGCAGCTTAGGCGTTGGGACAGCCTACGAGCAGTACGTC. It is translated as CASSLGVGTAYEQYV.